These 23 T cell receptor beta chains originate from one sample sequenced in a study of blood T cell repertoires in COVID-19. Data came from immunoSEQ multiplex PCR; TCRdb stores just in-frame clones and leaves some out. Of 220,000 or so clones listed, 86% are singletons. The sample taken for sequencing was PBMCs or T cells enriched from blood (not recorded which). The receptors were gathered from a woman in her fifties or sixties who had recovered from COVID-19.

DNA for the CDR3: TGTGCCACCAGTGACCGGCGACAGCCTAATCAGCCCCAGCATTTT. Its protein is CATSDRRQPNQPQHF. The rearrangement uses TRBV24-1 and TRBJ1-5; tentative D call: TRBD1 (5 bases). Germline values: CDR1 KGHDR, CDR2 SFDVKD. Trimming left V 4 bases short and J 4 bases short, with 13 bases between. The CDR3 runs to 15 residues.

DNA for the CDR3: TGTGCCAGTACCACCCGAGGGACAGGGGCCGAAAAACTGTTTTTT. The encoded protein is CASTTRGTGAEKLFF. The chain joins TRBV19 to TRBJ1-4, with 10 bases lining up with TRBD1. Germline CDR1 LNHDA, CDR2 SQIVND (reference sequence). After removal of 7 bases from V and 8 bases from J, the junction contained 10 bases not matched to a gene. The CDR3 length is 15 residues.

The chain carries TRBV29-1 and TRBJ2-7; unclear D gene. V lost 7 bases, J lost 0 bases, and 10 bases lay in between. Per the germline V gene, CDR1 is SQVTM and CDR2 is ANQGSEA. This CDR3 spans 12 amino acids. CDR3 in amino acids: CSARGSSYEQYF. The CDR3 bases are TGCAGCGCCAGAGGTAGCTCCTACGAGCAGTACTTC.

The rearrangement uses TRBV6-2 or TRBV6-3 and TRBJ1-5; 7 bases match TRBD1. The CDR3 length is 16 residues. J gave up 0 bases and V 5 bases, and 7 bases lay outside the gene matches. Per germline, CDR1 MNHEY and CDR2 SVGEGT. In DNA form, the CDR3 reads TGTGCCAGCAGTAGACCCCACAGGGGTAGCAATCAGCCCCAGCATTTT. Its translation: CASSRPHRGSNQPQHF.

The CDR3 sequence: CASRSLRGSGNTIYF. In DNA, the CDR3 is TGTGCCAGCCGCTCCCTTAGGGGATCTGGAAACACCATATATTTT. The gene calls are TRBV27 and TRBJ1-3, with D maybe TRBD1 (5 bases). Trimming cost V 8 bases and J 1 base, with 15 bases left between them. The CDR3 is 15 residues long. The germline V gene encodes CDR1 MNHEY and CDR2 SMNVEV (reference sequence).

The chain has TRBV19 and TRBJ1-1, with 12 bases aligning to TRBD1. Germline V lookup: CDR1 LNHDA, CDR2 SQIVND (reference sequence). Trimming removed 6 bases from V and 4 bases from J; junction bases left unmatched: 6. The CDR3 sequence is 15 residues long. The CDR3 nucleotides are TGTGCCAGTAGGGGACAGGGGGCACCGGGCACTGAAGCTTTCTTT. This codes for CASRGQGAPGTEAFF.

The chain employs TRBV7-9 and TRBJ2-1; the D gene is possibly TRBD1 (5 bases). Trimming took 7 bases from V and 3 from J, leaving 13 bases between them. This CDR3 region has 14 residues. Germline V CDR1 and CDR2: SEHNR, FQNEAQ (reference sequence). CDR3 sequence: CASTARAYYNEQFF. The DNA for the CDR3 is TGTGCCAGCACAGCCAGGGCCTACTACAATGAGCAGTTCTTC. The variable domain in full, with the rest retrieved from reference TRBV7-9 and TRBJ2-1, is DTGVSQNPRHKITKRGQNVTFRCDPISEHNRLYWYRQTLGQGPEFLTYFQNEAQLEKSRLLSDRFSAERPKGSFSTLEIQRTEQGDSAMYLCASTARAYYNEQFFGPGTRLTVL.

The gene calls are TRBV7-2 and TRBJ1-1; D may be TRBD1 (6 bases). This CDR3 comprises 15 residues. Germline V gene sequence: CDR1 SGHTA, CDR2 FQGNSA. With 1 base removed from V and 1 base from J, the gap between germline ends came to 10 bases. CDR3: CASSLGTVTNTEAFF. CDR3 nucleotide sequence: TGTGCCAGCAGCTTAGGGACAGTAACGAACACTGAAGCTTTCTTT. The variable domain in full, completed from reference TRBV7-2 and TRBJ1-1, reads GAGVSQSPSNKVTEKGKDVELRCDPISGHTALYWYRQSLGQGLEFLIYFQGNSAPDKSGLPSDRFSAERTGGSVSTLTIQRTQQEDSAVYLCASSLGTVTNTEAFFGQGTRLTVV.

This chain links TRBV18 with TRBJ1-1, with TRBD1 matching over 7 bases. This CDR3 has 14 amino acids. Trimming removed 8 bases from V and 3 bases from J; junction bases left unmatched: 9. Germline lookup yields CDR1 KGHSH and CDR2 LQKENI. CDR3 bases: TGTGCCAGCCGACCCACCGGGACAGACACTGAAGCTTTCTTT. As protein: CASRPTGTDTEAFF.

This clone was detected only once. The J gene is TRBJ2-2, the V gene TRBV2; TRBD1 aligns across 8 bases. V lost 1 base and J lost 3; bases outside the gene matches: 1. The CDR3 is made up of 15 amino acids. Germline V gene lookup returns CDR1 SNHLY and CDR2 FYNNEI. This CDR3 is CASSEGTGYTGELFF. The CDR3 region has the DNA TGTGCCAGCAGTGAAGGGACAGGGTACACCGGGGAGCTGTTTTTT.

This chain connects TRBV7-9 to TRBJ2-3; TRBD2 agrees at 7 bases. Germline values: CDR1 SEHNR, CDR2 FQNEAQ (reference sequence). Trimming cost V 5 bases and J 3 bases; bases outside gene matches: 17. The CDR3 length is 18 residues. CDR3 in amino acids: CASSPVSGRGRGTDTQYF. CDR3 nucleotides: TGTGCCAGCAGCCCAGTCTCGGGGAGGGGCAGAGGAACAGATACGCAGTATTTT.

The chain recombines TRBV7-2 with TRBJ2-3; the D gene is possibly TRBD2 (6 bases). The V end was cut by 5 bases, the J end by 3 bases, with 15 bases between. The CDR3 sequence is 15 residues long. From germline, CDR1 is SGHTA and CDR2 FQGNSA. CDR3 amino acids: CASSENTGRTDTQYF. The CDR3 coding sequence is TGTGCCAGCAGCGAAAACACTGGGAGGACAGATACGCAGTATTTT.

J is TRBJ1-2 and V is TRBV10-1; possibly TRBD1 for D (5 bases). In germline, CDR1 is WNHNN, CDR2 SYGVQD (reference sequence). This CDR3 region has 15 residues. The ends were cut back, 6 bases at V and 3 bases at J, with 17 bases in the middle. In DNA, the CDR3 is TGCGCCAGCAGATGGCCAGGGTTATATGACTATGGCTACACCTTC. Amino acids: CASRWPGLYDYGYTF.

The chain carries TRBV18 and TRBJ2-7; no reliable D call. Germline CDR1 is KGHSH and CDR2 is LQKENI. CDR3 size: 16 residues. V lost 3 bases and J lost 2, with 17 bases in between. Written as DNA, the CDR3 is TGTGCCAGCTCACCTTCTGTATTCGGAGATACCTACGAGCAGTACTTC. It yields the protein CASSPSVFGDTYEQYF.

Here the CDR3 reads CASSVKSGTPGLTNVFFGTDTQYF. The CDR3, as DNA: TGTGCCAGCAGCGTAAAATCAGGGACACCGGGTTTAACGAATGTTTTCTTCGGCACAGATACGCAGTATTTT. The V and J genes are TRBV9 and TRBJ2-3; perhaps TRBD1 as D (6 bases). Between the trimmed V and J ends, which lost 1 base and 1 base, there was a span of 37 bases. This CDR3 is built from 24 residues. Germline lookup yields CDR1 SGDLS and CDR2 YYNGEE.

The rearrangement links TRBV6-2 or TRBV6-3 to TRBJ2-5, with TRBD2 matching 10 bases. Germline V gene data show CDR1 as MNHEY and CDR2 as SVGEGT. This CDR3 is built from 15 residues. Trimming cost V 2 bases and J 4 bases; bases outside gene matches: 4. The CDR3 coding sequence is TGTGCCAGCAGTTACCAGGGACTAGCGCGAGAGACCCAGTACTTC. As protein: CASSYQGLARETQYF.

V and J are TRBV7-8 and TRBJ1-2; D is uncertain. CDR1 and CDR2 from the germline V gene are SGHVS and FQNEAQ. This CDR3 has 16 residues. V was pared by 2 bases and J by 6 bases, with 19 bases between. Here the CDR3 reads CASSLKVWAAEDGYTF. CDR3 in DNA: TGTGCCAGCAGCTTAAAGGTCTGGGCGGCGGAGGATGGCTACACCTTC.

The count of this clone is one. This chain uses TRBV5-4 with TRBJ1-1; 7 bases align to TRBD1. The germline gives CDR1 SGHNT, CDR2 YYREEE (reference sequence). V was pared by 4 bases and J by 8 bases, with 8 bases of the junction left unmatched. The CDR3 extends over 13 amino acids. The CDR3 region is CASSVPGQQEAFF. The CDR3 region has the DNA TGTGCCAGCAGCGTACCGGGACAGCAAGAAGCTTTCTTT. The full variable domain, its missing parts supplied by reference TRBV5-4 and TRBJ1-1, is ETGVTQSPTHLIKTRGQQVTLRCSSQSGHNTVSWYQQALGQGPQFIFQYYREEENGRGNFPPRFSGLQFPNYSSELNVNALELDDSALYLCASSVPGQQEAFFGQGTRLTVV.

V usage is TRBV19 and J usage is TRBJ1-2; 8 bases are a match to TRBD1. The V and J ends lost 3 bases and 0 bases, in that order; junction bases with no gene match: 6. CDR3 length: 16 amino acids. Germline CDR1 LNHDA, CDR2 SQIVND (reference sequence). CDR3 bases: TGTGCCAGTAGTATCGACAGGGGTTCAGCTAACTATGGCTACACCTTC. Residues: CASSIDRGSANYGYTF.

This rearrangement joins TRBV10-2 to TRBJ1-1; 7 bases match TRBD1. Per the germline V gene, CDR1 is WSHSY and CDR2 is SAAADI. CDR3 size: 14 residues. V lost 9 bases and J lost 3; bases outside the gene matches: 10. The CDR3 loop reads CASGGSRGDTEAFF. The CDR3 bases are TGCGCCAGTGGGGGGAGCAGGGGGGACACTGAAGCTTTCTTT.

This clone was seen once. CDR3 in DNA: TGCGCCAGCGGGCTAGCGGGAGGGCCCAATGAGCAGTTCTTC. Amino acid sequence: CASGLAGGPNEQFF. The chain carries TRBV5-1 and TRBJ2-1, with 12 nucleotides matching TRBD2. Per the germline V gene, CDR1 is SGHRS and CDR2 is YFSETQ. V dropped 7 bases and J dropped 6; count of bases not matched to a gene: 5. The CDR3 runs 14 residues.

V and J are TRBV5-1 and TRBJ2-1; 10 bases align to TRBD2. CDR3 length: 15 residues. Germline V gene sequence: CDR1 SGHRS, CDR2 YFSETQ. Trimming cost V 4 bases and J 7 bases; bases outside gene matches: 8. The CDR3 spells CASSLSLAGANEQFF. The CDR3 bases are TGCGCCAGCAGCCTCTCGCTAGCGGGAGCGAATGAGCAGTTCTTC.

The chain joins TRBV18 to TRBJ2-2, with no clear D. Per germline, CDR1 KGHSH and CDR2 LQKENI. V was trimmed by 1 base and J by 0 bases, leaving 9 bases between them. This CDR3 spans 16 amino acids. CDR3 sequence reads: CASSPRNGANTGELFF. The CDR3 DNA reads TGTGCCAGCTCACCACGAAACGGAGCGAACACCGGGGAGCTGTTTTTT.